Given below is one T cell receptor beta chain in context. Its antigen is unidentified. The entry originates in a study of blood T cells in healthy people across ages. On the study more broadly: Every two T cells gave about one barcoded beta molecule via template switching. Study results and limitations: More naive CD4+ cells and higher diversity marked long-lived donors relative to aged donors.

A J-beta primer mix and a sample-barcoded 5' primer were used in a second PCR of roughly 7 to 12 cycles. TCRdb reprocessed the 5' RACE reads with MiXCR, giving one entry per CDR3 protein. The data hold about 970,000 distinct CDR3 sequences, with around 54% observed a single time. Every participating donor contributed 8 to 10 milliliters of peripheral blood through a draw. Isolation recovered at least 7 million PBMCs from every sample. This CDR3 is built from 16 residues. Germline values: CDR1 SEHNR, CDR2 FQNEAQ (reference sequence). V dropped 0 bases and J dropped 5; count of bases not matched to a gene: 5.

J is TRBJ1-4 and V is TRBV7-9, with TRBD1 matching 8 bases. This sequence originates from a woman in her fifties or sixties in good health. The material sequenced was blood. Here the CDR3 reads CASSLADRVMNEKLFF. CDR3 nucleotide sequence: TGTGCCAGCAGCTTAGCGGACAGGGTCATGAATGAAAAACTGTTTTTT.